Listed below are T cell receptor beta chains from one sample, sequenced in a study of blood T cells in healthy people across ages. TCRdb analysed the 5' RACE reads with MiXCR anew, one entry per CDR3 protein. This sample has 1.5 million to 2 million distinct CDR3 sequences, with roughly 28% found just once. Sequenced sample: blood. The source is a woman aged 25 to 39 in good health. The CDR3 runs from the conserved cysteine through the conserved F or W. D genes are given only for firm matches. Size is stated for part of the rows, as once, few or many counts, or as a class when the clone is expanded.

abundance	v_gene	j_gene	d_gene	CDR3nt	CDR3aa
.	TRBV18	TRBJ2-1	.	TGTGCCAGCTCACCAGCTAGAGATCGGGATGAGCAGTTCTTC	CASSPARDRDEQFF
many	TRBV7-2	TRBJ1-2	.	TGTGCCAGCAGCTTAGTATCATGGGGCTACACCTTC	CASSLVSWGYTF
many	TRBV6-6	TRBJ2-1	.	TGTGCCAGCAGTTCCCTAGCCTTGGCAGACAATGAGCAGTTCTTC	CASSSLALADNEQFF
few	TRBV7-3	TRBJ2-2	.	TGTGCCAGCAGTTCTAGTATCACCGGGGAGCTGTTTTTT	CASSSSITGELFF
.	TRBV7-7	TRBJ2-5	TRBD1	TGTGCCAGCAGCAAGACAGGGTTGACACGGGATGAGCAGTACTTC	CASSKTGLTRDEQYF
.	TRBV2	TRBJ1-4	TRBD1	TGTGCCAGCAGTGATTTGGTGACAGGGGATGAAAAACTGTTTTTT	CASSDLVTGDEKLFF
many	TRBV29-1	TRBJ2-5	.	TGCAGCGTTGAATCGGGGACAACGGGTGAGCAGTACTTC	CSVESGTTGEQYF
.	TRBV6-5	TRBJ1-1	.	TGTGCCAGCAGCCCTAGACAGGTGACCACTGAAGCTTTCTTT	CASSPRQVTTEAFF
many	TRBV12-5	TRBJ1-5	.	TGTGCTAGTGGTCTCCTTCAAAGCAATCAGCCCCAGCATTTT	CASGLLQSNQPQHF
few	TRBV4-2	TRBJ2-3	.	TGTGCCAGCAGCCAGGCTGTGAGCACAGATACGCAGTATTTT	CASSQAVSTDTQYF
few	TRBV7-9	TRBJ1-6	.	TGTGCCAGCAGTTCATCCAGGACAAAGGGTGATTCACCCCTCCACTTT	CASSSSRTKGDSPLHF
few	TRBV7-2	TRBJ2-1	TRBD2	TGTGCCAGCAGACTAGCGGGGGGGAGTAACAACGAGCAGTTCTTC	CASRLAGGSNNEQFF
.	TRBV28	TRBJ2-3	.	TGTGCCAGCAGTTTACAGGGGTTTGCAGATACGCAGTATTTT	CASSLQGFADTQYF
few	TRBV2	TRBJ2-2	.	TGTGCCAGCAGTGTTGAGAACACCGGGGAGCTGTTTTTT	CASSVENTGELFF
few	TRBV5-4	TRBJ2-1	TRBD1	TGTGCCAGCAGCATAGACAGGGCTCTGCAGTTCTTC	CASSIDRALQFF
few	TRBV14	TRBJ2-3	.	TGTGCCAGCAGCCAAGAGCGGTACACTAGCACAGATACGCAGTATTTT	CASSQERYTSTDTQYF
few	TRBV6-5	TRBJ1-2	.	TGTGCCAGCATCCGCGACGGAGACTATGGCTACACCTTC	CASIRDGDYGYTF
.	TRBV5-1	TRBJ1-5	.	TGCGCCAGCAGACCCAATCAGCCCCAGCATTTT	CASRPNQPQHF
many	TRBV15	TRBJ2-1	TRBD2	TGTGCCACCAGCAGAGGGACTAGCGGGGCAAACAATGAGCAGTTCTTC	CATSRGTSGANNEQFF
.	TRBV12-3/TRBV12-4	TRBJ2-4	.	TGTGCCAGCAGCCTCGGAGGTTGGAACATTCAGTACTTC	CASSLGGWNIQYF
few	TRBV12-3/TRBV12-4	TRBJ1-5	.	TGTGCCAGCAGTTTAATGGGGAATAATCAGCCCCAGCATTTT	CASSLMGNNQPQHF
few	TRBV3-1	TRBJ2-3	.	TGTGCCAGCAGCCAATCGCGCAGGGCATTCTCCAATACGCAGTATTTT	CASSQSRRAFSNTQYF
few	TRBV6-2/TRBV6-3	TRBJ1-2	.	TGTGCCAGCAGCCTACCGGGACAACGGGGCTATGGCTACACCTTC	CASSLPGQRGYGYTF